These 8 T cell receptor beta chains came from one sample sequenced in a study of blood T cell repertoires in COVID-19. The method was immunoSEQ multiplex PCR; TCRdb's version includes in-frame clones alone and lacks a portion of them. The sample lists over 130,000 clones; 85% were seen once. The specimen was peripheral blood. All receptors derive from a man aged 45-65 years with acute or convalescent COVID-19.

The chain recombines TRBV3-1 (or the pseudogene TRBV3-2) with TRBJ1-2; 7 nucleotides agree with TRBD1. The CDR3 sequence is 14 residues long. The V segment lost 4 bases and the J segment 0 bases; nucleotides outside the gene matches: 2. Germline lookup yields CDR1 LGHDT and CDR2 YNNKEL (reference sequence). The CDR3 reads CASSRGQANYGYTF. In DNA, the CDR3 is TGTGCCAGCAGCCGAGGACAGGCTAACTATGGCTACACCTTC.

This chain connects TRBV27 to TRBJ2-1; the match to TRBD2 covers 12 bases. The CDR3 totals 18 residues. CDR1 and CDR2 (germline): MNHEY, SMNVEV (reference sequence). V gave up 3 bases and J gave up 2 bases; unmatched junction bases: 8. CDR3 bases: TGTGCCAGCAGTTTGAGGACTAGCGGGATTAGTCCCTACAATGAGCAGTTCTTC. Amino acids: CASSLRTSGISPYNEQFF.

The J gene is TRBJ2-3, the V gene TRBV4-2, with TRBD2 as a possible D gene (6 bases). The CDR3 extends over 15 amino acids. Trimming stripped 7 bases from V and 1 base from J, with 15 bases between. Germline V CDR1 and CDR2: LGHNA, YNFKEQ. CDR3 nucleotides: TGTGCCAGCACATCGACACCGGGAGGCACAGATACGCAGTATTTT. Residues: CASTSTPGGTDTQYF.

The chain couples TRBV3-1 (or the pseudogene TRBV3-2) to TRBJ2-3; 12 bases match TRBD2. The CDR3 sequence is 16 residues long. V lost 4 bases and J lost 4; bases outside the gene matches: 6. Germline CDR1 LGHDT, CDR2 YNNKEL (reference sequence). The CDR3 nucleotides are TGTGCCAGCAGCCTCGAACTAGCGGGAGGTGCAGATACGCAGTATTTT. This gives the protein CASSLELAGGADTQYF.

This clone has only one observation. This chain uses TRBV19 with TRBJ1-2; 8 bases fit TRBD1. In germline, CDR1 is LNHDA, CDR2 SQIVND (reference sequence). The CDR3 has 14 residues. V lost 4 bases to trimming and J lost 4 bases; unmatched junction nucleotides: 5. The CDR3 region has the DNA TGTGCCAGTAGTACAGGACAGGGCGTCTATGGCTACACCTTC. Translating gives CASSTGQGVYGYTF.

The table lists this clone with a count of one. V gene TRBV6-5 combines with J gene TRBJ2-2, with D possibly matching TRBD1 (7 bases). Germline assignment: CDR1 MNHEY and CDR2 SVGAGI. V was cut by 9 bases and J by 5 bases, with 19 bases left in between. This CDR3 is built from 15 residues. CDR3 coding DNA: TGTGCCAGTACTTTTTTTCAGGGGGGAACCGGGGAGCTGTTTTTT. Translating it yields CASTFFQGGTGELFF.

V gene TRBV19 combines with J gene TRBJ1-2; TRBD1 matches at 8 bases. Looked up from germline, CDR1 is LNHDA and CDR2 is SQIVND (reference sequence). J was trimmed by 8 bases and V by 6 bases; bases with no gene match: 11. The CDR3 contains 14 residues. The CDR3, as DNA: TGTGCCAGTAGGCACAACTCAGGGGGCGAGGGCTACACCTTC. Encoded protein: CASRHNSGGEGYTF.

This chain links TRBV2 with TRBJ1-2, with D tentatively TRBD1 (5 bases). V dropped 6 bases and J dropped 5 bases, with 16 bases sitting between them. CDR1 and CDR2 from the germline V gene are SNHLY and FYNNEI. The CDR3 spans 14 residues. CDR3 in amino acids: CASRGGAGGYGYTF. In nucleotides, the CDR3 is TGTGCCAGCAGGGGAGGGGCAGGAGGTTATGGCTACACCTTC.